These 19 T cell receptor beta chains were sequenced from one sample in a study of shared clonotypes between healthy human individuals. TCRdb's copy holds only in-frame clones and misses some; the assay was immunoSEQ multiplex PCR. The sample includes over a million clones, about 80% of them seen just once. Sequencing used memory CD4+ T cells from PBMCs. Subset of the sample: CD45RA-negative fraction. Every receptor here comes from a young man in good health. Some clones in this sample may be carry-over from other donors' samples.

V and J are TRBV5-1 and TRBJ1-2; D may be TRBD1 (5 bases). The germline V gene encodes CDR1 SGHRS and CDR2 YFSETQ. This CDR3 is built from 17 residues. V dropped 1 base and J dropped 0 bases, with 16 bases sitting between them. As DNA, the CDR3 is TGCGCCAGCAGCTTGTCAGGGCTCAACGAAGCTAACTATGGCTACACCTTC. It specifies CASSLSGLNEANYGYTF.

The chain joins TRBV7-8 to TRBJ2-7; 7 bases are shared with TRBD2. Germline V gene data show CDR1 as SGHVS and CDR2 as FQNEAQ. This CDR3 spans 14 amino acids. V lost 2 bases to trimming and J lost 7 bases; unmatched junction nucleotides: 8. As DNA, the CDR3 is TGTGCCAGCAGCTTAATTGCGGGAGCGGGTGAGCAGTACTTC. It yields the protein CASSLIAGAGEQYF.

This clone has only one observation. A much larger clonotype is one base distant, so this may be a read error. The same CDR3 can be traced to other DNA sequences in this sample. The rearrangement links TRBV11-3 to TRBJ2-5, with TRBD1 matching 9 bases. The germline V gene has CDR1 SGHNT and CDR2 YENEEA. This CDR3 region has 14 residues. V lost 4 bases and J lost 5; bases outside the gene matches: 5. The CDR3 DNA reads TGTGCCAGCAGCTCCGGGACAGGGAGGGAGACCCAGTACTTC. Translating gives CASSSGTGRETQYF.

V gene TRBV20-1 combines with J gene TRBJ1-1; a possible D gene is TRBD1 (6 bases). The CDR3 is 11 residues long. In germline, CDR1 is DFQATT, CDR2 SNEGSKA (reference sequence). Trimming removed 6 bases at V and 6 bases at J, with 11 bases between. DNA of the CDR3: TGCAGTGCCAACAGGGATCCTGAAGCTTTCTTT. Residues: CSANRDPEAFF.

This sequence joins TRBV9 and TRBJ2-1; 7 nucleotides match TRBD2. Germline V CDR1 and CDR2: SGDLS, YYNGEE. The ends lost 3 bases at V and 6 bases at J; junction bases unmatched: 15. The CDR3 loop spans 17 amino acids. This CDR3 reads CASSAELAVGAGNEQFF. Written as DNA, the CDR3 is TGTGCCAGCAGCGCGGAGCTAGCGGTTGGGGCGGGCAATGAGCAGTTCTTC.

The chain uses TRBV18 and TRBJ2-1; D unresolved. The CDR3 runs 12 residues. V was cut by 2 bases and J by 8 bases, with 7 bases left in between. The germline gives CDR1 KGHSH, CDR2 LQKENI. The CDR3 coding sequence is TGTGCCAGCTCACCAAACAGCCATGAGCAGTTCTTC. Translation gives CASSPNSHEQFF.

V usage is TRBV7-9 and J usage is TRBJ2-5; no clear D gene. Germline CDR1 and CDR2: SEHNR and FQNEAQ (reference sequence). This CDR3 is built from 13 residues. Between the trimmed V and J ends, which lost 3 bases and 2 bases, there was a span of 7 bases. The CDR3, as DNA: TGTGCCAGCAGCTTTCAGGAACAAGAGACCCAGTACTTC. Translating gives CASSFQEQETQYF.

V gene TRBV30 combines with J gene TRBJ2-6; D uncertain. Trimming cost V 4 bases and J 0 bases, with 13 bases left between them. Germline CDR1 reads GTSNPN; CDR2 reads SVGIG (reference sequence). The CDR3 extends over 16 amino acids. The CDR3 nucleotides are TGTGCCTGGACCCTACCCCGGGCCTCTGGGGCCAACGTCCTGACTTTC. Protein sequence: CAWTLPRASGANVLTF.

The V gene is TRBV28, the J gene TRBJ1-2; D is uncertain. The CDR3 is 17 residues long. V lost 1 base, J lost 4 bases, and 19 bases lay in between. Germline values: CDR1 MDHEN, CDR2 SYDVKM. The DNA of the CDR3 is TGTGCCAGCAGTTTATCCCTCCCTACCCAGGATGGCTATGGCTACACCTTC. It translates to CASSLSLPTQDGYGYTF.

In regard to this clone: It is unclear where the CDR3 begins or ends on the DNA, so no DNA is shown, and the CDR3 is as TCRdb lists it. The chain recombines TRBV21-1 with TRBJ1-3. TRBV21-1 is listed as a pseudogene. Termini included, the CDR3 measures 13 amino acids. The chain's CDR3 is CASIWGSGNTIYF.

The chain employs TRBV6-1 and TRBJ1-1; 7 bases line up with TRBD1. Looked up from germline, CDR1 is MNHNS and CDR2 is SASEGT. V was pared by 6 bases and J by 3 bases, with 10 bases of the junction left unmatched. This CDR3 is built from 15 residues. The DNA for the CDR3 is TGTGCCAGCAGGGCCGGGACAGCGCTAGACACTGAAGCTTTCTTT. Translating it yields CASRAGTALDTEAFF.

The chain couples TRBV5-1 to TRBJ1-1; no definite D call. CDR1 and CDR2 from the germline V gene are SGHRS and YFSETQ. Trimming took 4 bases from V and 4 from J, leaving 17 bases between them. This CDR3 spans 15 amino acids. The CDR3: CASSPRLLVTTEAFF. DNA of the CDR3: TGCGCCAGCAGCCCCCGTTTATTGGTGACCACTGAAGCTTTCTTT.

This chain uses TRBV14 with TRBJ2-5; no definite D call. The CDR3 length is 12 residues. Germline CDR1 SGHDN, CDR2 FVKESK. The ends were cut back, 5 bases at V and 0 bases at J, with 4 bases in the middle. The CDR3 loop reads CASSYNQETQYF. CDR3 bases: TGTGCCAGCAGCTACAACCAAGAGACCCAGTACTTC. Full variable domain (rest looked up from reference TRBV14 and TRBJ2-5): EAGVTQFPSHSVIEKGQTVTLRCDPISGHDNLYWYRRVMGKEIKFLLHFVKESKQDESGMPNNRFLAERTGGTYSTLKVQPAELEDSGVYFCASSYNQETQYFGPGTRLLVL.

The chain recombines TRBV7-2 with TRBJ2-7, with 7 bases aligning to TRBD1. In germline, CDR1 is SGHTA, CDR2 FQGNSA. The CDR3 consists of 14 residues. Trimming cost V 5 bases and J 9 bases; bases outside gene matches: 13. CDR3 sequence: CASSTWDSPKVQYF. The DNA of the CDR3 is TGTGCCAGCAGCACGTGGGACAGCCCTAAGGTGCAGTACTTC.

This clone was counted a single time. The chain is built from TRBV6-5 and TRBJ1-5; no clear D gene. The CDR3 sequence is 13 residues long. Germline assignment: CDR1 MNHEY and CDR2 SVGAGI. The V gene lost 5 bases and the J gene lost 3 bases, with 8 bases spanning the gap. CDR3 DNA: TGTGCCAGCAGTCCTACACCCAATCAGCCCCAGCATTTT. Protein sequence: CASSPTPNQPQHF.

V is TRBV5-4 and J is TRBJ1-2; D ambiguous. Trimming removed 0 bases at V and 5 bases at J, with 14 bases between. CDR3 length: 15 residues. Germline V gene lookup returns CDR1 SGHNT and CDR2 YYREEE (reference sequence). The CDR3 sequence: CASSLVAGLHYGYTF. The CDR3 coding sequence is TGTGCCAGCAGCTTGGTTGCTGGGTTACATTATGGCTACACCTTC.

J is TRBJ2-7 and V is TRBV28, with a possible D match to TRBD2 (7 bases). The ends were cut back, 8 bases at V and 5 bases at J, with 25 bases in the middle. In germline, CDR1 is MDHEN, CDR2 SYDVKM. CDR3 size: 16 residues. The CDR3 sequence: CASSPWRGGGLNEQYF. The CDR3 DNA follows: TGTGCCAGCTCCCCCTGGCGGGGAGGGGGTTTGAACGAGCAGTACTTC.

The V call is TRBV18, the J call TRBJ2-5; D assignment may be TRBD1 or TRBD2 (6 bases each). This CDR3 has 13 amino acids. Germline CDR1 and CDR2: KGHSH and LQKENI. Trimming cost V 8 bases and J 5 bases, with 15 bases left between them. The CDR3, as DNA: TGTGCCAGCCAAAGGGGGGCCGCCGAGACCCAGTACTTC. This encodes CASQRGAAETQYF.

The chain's CDR3 is CASSLANRGLGGYTF. The CDR3 DNA reads as TGTGCCAGCAGCTTAGCAAACAGGGGGCTTGGGGGCTACACCTTC. V and J are TRBV7-2 and TRBJ1-2, with 9 positions matching TRBD1. The V segment lost 0 bases and the J segment 8 bases; nucleotides outside the gene matches: 7. The CDR3 runs 15 residues. CDR1 SGHTA and CDR2 FQGNSA come from the germline V gene.